These T cell receptor beta chains were read from a single sample in a study of human T cells and chemical hapten exposure. In TCRdb, the RACE reads were re-called with MiXCR into one record per CDR3 protein. The top ten hold more than 5.5% of the sample, which has approximately 350,000 distinct CDR3 sequences, nearly 6.5% seen once. The sequencing here drew on whole blood, taken in connection with sensitization to the hapten diphenylcyclopropenone (DPC). These receptors all stem from a woman aged 18-29 years with alopecia areata. Some clones in this sample may be carry-over from other donors' samples. The CDR3 runs from the conserved cysteine through the conserved F or W. Expanded clones are given a class, and other clones once, few, many or no size at all.

clone size	J gene	V gene	CDR3 protein
.	TRBJ2-3	TRBV5-1	CASSPGLSPTDTQYF
few	TRBJ1-2	TRBV12-3/TRBV12-4	CASSLRQTHGYTF
.	TRBJ2-7	TRBV3-1	CASSPSGQGEGYEQYF
.	TRBJ2-1	TRBV7-2	CASSSSMVRSTVEQFF
few	TRBJ1-1	TRBV6-6	CASSKPPLNTEAFF
few	TRBJ2-1	TRBV7-9	CASSRSLDNEQFF
.	TRBJ1-6	TRBV6-2/TRBV6-3	CAISRGATDNSPLHF
.	TRBJ2-1	TRBV4-3	CASSQDGGPGNEQFF
.	TRBJ2-1	TRBV7-2	CASSLGTGGMNEQFF
few	TRBJ2-1	TRBV5-6	CATQGKLGDEQFF
.	TRBJ2-3	TRBV2	CASSEQDYTDTQYF
few	TRBJ2-5	TRBV3-1	CASSQTGQGRETQYF
many	TRBJ2-3	TRBV10-3	CAISASGAAGTDTQYF
few	TRBJ2-6	TRBV7-2	CASSLNPTTGEGANVLTF
many	TRBJ2-7	TRBV6-1	CASSEWNERGYEQYF
few	TRBJ2-7	TRBV7-3	CASSPGDQSYEQYF
many	TRBJ2-7	TRBV14	CASSQDRERAYEQYF
.	TRBJ2-6	TRBV11-1	CASSLRAGGAGANVLTF
many	TRBJ1-4	TRBV7-6	CASSPRGGGLSNEKLFF
many	TRBJ1-1	TRBV28	CASSFAVGQEAFF
many	TRBJ2-3	TRBV5-1	CASSLVTEADTQYF
many	TRBJ1-5	TRBV29-1	CSVSGTPRNQPQHF
many	TRBJ1-2	TRBV7-2	CASSLVSAGGNYGYTF
few	TRBJ2-7	TRBV5-6	CASSFQTERVYF
many	TRBJ1-2	TRBV7-2	CASSKDSSYGYTF
few	TRBJ1-3	TRBV5-1	CASSLEGLVPGNTIYF